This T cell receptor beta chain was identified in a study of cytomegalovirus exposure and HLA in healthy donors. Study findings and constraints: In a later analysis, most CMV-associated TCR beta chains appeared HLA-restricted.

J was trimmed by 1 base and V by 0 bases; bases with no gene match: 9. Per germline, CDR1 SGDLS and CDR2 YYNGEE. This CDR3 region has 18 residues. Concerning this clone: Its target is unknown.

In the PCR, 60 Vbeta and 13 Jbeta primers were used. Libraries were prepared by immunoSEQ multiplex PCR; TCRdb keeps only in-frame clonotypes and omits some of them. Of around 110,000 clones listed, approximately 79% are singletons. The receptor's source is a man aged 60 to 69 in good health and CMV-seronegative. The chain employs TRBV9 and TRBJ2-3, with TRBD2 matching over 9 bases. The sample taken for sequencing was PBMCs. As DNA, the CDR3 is TGTGCCAGCAGCGTAGGAATCGTGCGGGGGGGACGCACAGATACGCAGTATTTT. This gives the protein CASSVGIVRGGRTDTQYF.